This TCR beta chain was identified during a study of T cells in Graves' hyperthyroidism and ophthalmopathy. TCR beta CDR3 regions were amplified from RNA transcripts. In the first-round RT-PCR of the TCR CDR3, the HTBI primer set was used. Each CDR3 protein is one row after TCRdb ran MiXCR on the multiplex PCR reads. The sample holds some 570,000 distinct CDR3 sequences; 12% to 15% are singletons and the top ten take 7% to 9%. This clonotype was recorded many times. Germline values: CDR1 SNHLY, CDR2 FYNNEI. The CDR3 covers 13 residues. The ends lost 8 bases at V and 2 bases at J; junction bases unmatched: 3.

The chain combines TRBV2 with TRBJ2-1; TRBD2 matches 7 bases. Sequencing input: blood. The sequence was collected from a woman in her late teens or twenties with Graves' ophthalmopathy. For the CDR3, the DNA is TGTGCCAGCGGCGGGAGTCCCTACAATGAGCAGTTCTTC. Protein product: CASGGSPYNEQFF.